These T cell receptor beta chains were read from a single sample in a study of Ad26.COV2.S vaccination and SARS-CoV-2 variants. Profiling relied on immunoSEQ multiplex PCR, and the TCRdb table lists in-frame clones only, not all of them. The table lists more than 400,000 clones, 90% of them singletons. The material sequenced was peripheral blood, taken in a trial of Ad26.COV2.S vaccine versus placebo. The receptor set was obtained from a person between 18 and 65 years old who received the Ad26.COV2.S COVID-19 vaccine or a placebo. The CDR3 runs from the conserved cysteine through the conserved F or W. The order of the fields is clone size, J gene, D gene, V gene, CDR3 length, CDR3 protein, CDR3 DNA. D genes are given only for firm matches. Part of the rows lack a size; the others show once, few, many or a class for expanded clones.

once TRBJ2-6 NA TRBV19 15 CASSRSDSGANVLTF TGTGCCAGTAGTAGGAGCGACTCTGGGGCCAACGTCCTGACTTTC
NA TRBJ2-7 NA TRBV11-1 13 CASSLDGAYEQYF TGTGCCAGCAGCTTAGATGGGGCCTACGAGCAGTACTTC
NA TRBJ2-3 NA TRBV5-1 14 CASSFRSLTDTQYF TGCGCCAGCAGCTTCCGCTCCCTCACAGATACGCAGTATTTT
NA TRBJ1-2 NA TRBV6-5 14 CASRRIGQSYGYTF TGTGCCAGCAGGAGGATAGGACAGTCCTATGGCTACACCTTC
NA TRBJ2-2 NA TRBV18 12 CASSPITGELFF TGTGCCAGCTCACCAATAACCGGGGAGCTGTTTTTT
NA TRBJ2-5 NA TRBV6-2/TRBV6-3 15 CASSYSTRDQETQYF TGTGCCAGCAGTTACTCGACCAGGGATCAAGAGACCCAGTACTTC
once TRBJ2-5 NA TRBV7-9 13 CASSLPPGETQYF TGTGCCAGCAGCTTACCCCCGGGGGAGACCCAGTACTTC
NA TRBJ2-7 NA TRBV10-3 15 CAISESRQGTYEQYF TGTGCCATCAGTGAGTCTCGGCAGGGCACCTACGAGCAGTACTTC
NA TRBJ1-3 TRBD1 TRBV10-3 15 CATKRDSTTGNTIYF TGTGCCACTAAAAGGGACAGCACCACTGGAAACACCATATATTTT
NA TRBJ2-3 NA TRBV15 18 CATSRDSQRVTSTDTQYF TGTGCCACCAGCAGAGATTCCCAGCGGGTAACTAGCACAGATACGCAGTATTTT
few TRBJ2-2 TRBD1 TRBV9 17 CASSDLRQGQNTGELFF TGTGCCAGCAGCGACCTTAGACAGGGGCAAAACACCGGGGAGCTGTTTTTT
NA TRBJ2-2 NA TRBV7-6 15 CASSLEHLNTGELFF TGTGCCAGCAGCTTAGAGCACCTGAACACCGGGGAGCTGTTTTTT
NA TRBJ2-7 NA TRBV7-8 15 CASSLYGQGLYEQYF TGTGCCAGCAGCTTATACGGTCAGGGGCTTTACGAGCAGTACTTC
NA TRBJ2-7 NA TRBV7-9 13 CASRPSSGYEQYF TGTGCCAGCAGGCCCTCTTCGGGGTACGAGCAGTACTTC
NA TRBJ2-3 TRBD2 TRBV5-1 17 CASSFWLRLAGSDTQYF TGCGCCAGCAGCTTTTGGCTAAGACTAGCGGGATCAGATACGCAGTATTTT
NA TRBJ2-5 NA TRBV20-1 15 CSASLRQGIWETQYF TGCAGTGCTAGTCTTCGGCAGGGGATTTGGGAGACCCAGTACTTC
once TRBJ2-2 TRBD2 TRBV5-6 17 CASSLRTSGRWTGELFF TGTGCCAGCAGCTTGAGGACTAGCGGGAGATGGACCGGGGAGCTGTTTTTT
NA TRBJ2-1 TRBD2 TRBV27 15 CASRLTSGRSNEQFF TGTGCCAGCAGACTGACTAGCGGGAGGTCCAATGAGCAGTTCTTC
few TRBJ1-6 NA TRBV18 13 CASSPDRNSPLHF TGTGCCAGCTCACCAGACAGAAATTCACCCCTCCACTTT
NA TRBJ2-5 TRBD2 TRBV5-1 16 CASSPMTSGRSETQYF TGCGCCAGCAGCCCGATGACTAGCGGGAGATCAGAGACCCAGTACTTC
NA TRBJ2-2 TRBD2 TRBV5-1 14 CASSFSGSIGELFF TGCGCCAGCAGCTTCAGCGGGAGCATCGGGGAGCTGTTTTTT
NA TRBJ1-1 NA TRBV29-1 14 CSVYQGWGNTEAFF TGCAGCGTGTACCAGGGGTGGGGGAACACTGAAGCTTTCTTT
NA TRBJ2-3 TRBD1 TRBV7-6 19 CASSLGPVGGFSSADTQYF TGTGCCAGCAGCTTAGGGCCAGTAGGGGGCTTCAGCAGCGCAGATACGCAGTATTTT
few TRBJ2-7 NA TRBV3-1/TRBV3-2 15 CASSQGPNLRYEQYF TGTGCCAGCAGCCAAGGACCAAACTTGCGTTACGAGCAGTACTTC